These 28 T cell receptor beta chains were all obtained from the same sample, sequenced in a study of response to subunit inactivated influenza vaccine. MiXCR, run by TCRdb on the RT-PCR reads, gives a single entry per CDR3 protein. The sample holds about 530,000 distinct CDR3 sequences, 10% to 15% seen once. The specimen was PBMCs from blood, collected more than 35 days after vaccination. Receptors were obtained from a man in his fifties who received an inactivated influenza vaccine.

The V and J genes are TRBV18 and TRBJ2-1; D is undetermined. Trimming cost V 2 bases and J 4 bases, with 6 bases left between them. Per germline, CDR1 KGHSH and CDR2 LQKENI. The CDR3 is made up of 13 amino acids. CDR3 loop: CASSPVVYNEQFF. The CDR3 DNA sequence: TGTGCCAGCTCACCAGTTGTTTACAATGAGCAGTTCTTC.

This clonotype appeared a few times. The J gene is TRBJ2-6, the V gene TRBV4-1; D may match TRBD1 or TRBD2 (5 bases each). CDR3 size: 16 residues. CDR1 is MGHRA and CDR2 is YSYEKL in the germline V gene. V was pared by 5 bases and J by 4 bases, with 15 bases between. The CDR3 sequence: CASSYGTGTGANVLTF. CDR3 DNA sequence: TGCGCCAGCAGCTATGGGACGGGTACCGGGGCCAACGTCCTGACTTTC.

This clonotype appeared a few times. One end of the junction does not line up with germline, which may come from a read error. V gene TRBV7-9 combines with J gene TRBJ1-2; 8 bases fit TRBD1. Germline lookup yields CDR1 SEHNR and CDR2 FQNEAQ (reference sequence). The CDR3 extends over 12 amino acids. CDR3 region: CASSFAGQGAAF. The CDR3 region has the DNA TGTGCCAGCAGCTTTGCCGGCCAGGGGGCGGCCTTC.

This clonotype has more than one count but fewer than ten. This chain connects TRBV5-1 to TRBJ1-6; D ambiguous. The CDR3 runs to 14 residues. V was cut by 1 base and J by 7 bases, with 9 bases left in between. Germline lookup yields CDR1 SGHRS and CDR2 YFSETQ. The CDR3 sequence: CASSLKDGNSPLHF. In DNA form, the CDR3 reads TGCGCCAGCAGCTTGAAGGACGGGAATTCACCCCTCCACTTT. Supplemented by reference TRBV5-1 and TRBJ1-6, the full variable domain reads KAGVTQTPRYLIKTRGQQVTLSCSPISGHRSVSWYQQTPGQGLQFLFEYFSETQRNKGNFPGRFSGRQFSNSRSEMNVSTLELGDSALYLCASSLKDGNSPLHFGNGTRLTVT.

The chain combines TRBV20-1 with TRBJ2-1; 10 nucleotides agree with TRBD2. With V trimmed by 6 bases and J by 4 bases, 6 bases remained unmatched. Germline V gene lookup returns CDR1 DFQATT and CDR2 SNEGSKA (reference sequence). The CDR3 extends over 14 amino acids. The CDR3 here is CSAPERGGYNEQFF. The CDR3 bases are TGCAGTGCGCCCGAGCGGGGGGGGTACAATGAGCAGTTCTTC.

The chain's CDR3 is CASSLSGVNIQYF. CDR3 DNA sequence: TGTGCCAGCAGCTTATCAGGGGTAAACATTCAGTACTTC. The J gene is TRBJ2-4, the V gene TRBV7-8, with D maybe TRBD1 (6 bases). V was shortened by 2 bases and J by 6 bases, with 8 bases between the two germline ends. CDR1 is SGHVS and CDR2 is FQNEAQ in the germline V gene. The CDR3 runs to 13 residues.

There are many counts of this clonotype. The V call is TRBV7-2, the J call TRBJ2-1, with TRBD2 identical over 13 bases. The germline gives CDR1 SGHTA, CDR2 FQGNSA. CDR3 size: 14 residues. The J segment lost 10 bases and the V segment lost 5 bases, leaving 5 bases of the junction unmatched. The CDR3, as DNA: TGTGCCAGCAGCAAACCGGGACTAGCGGGGGAGCAGTTCTTC. Translating it yields CASSKPGLAGEQFF. Full variable domain (missing parts from reference TRBV7-2 and TRBJ2-1): GAGVSQSPSNKVTEKGKDVELRCDPISGHTALYWYRQSLGQGLEFLIYFQGNSAPDKSGLPSDRFSAERTGGSVSTLTIQRTQQEDSAVYLCASSKPGLAGEQFFGPGTRLTVL.

V usage is TRBV5-6 and J usage is TRBJ2-1; tentative D call: TRBD2 (5 bases). The germline CDR1 and CDR2 sequences are SGHDT and YYEEEE. V gave up 3 bases and J gave up 6 bases, with 10 bases separating them. The CDR3 runs 13 residues. The CDR3 DNA is TGTGCCAGCAGCTCCGATGCGGGCAATGAGCAGTTCTTC. Its protein is CASSSDAGNEQFF.

A few counts support this clonotype. The chain combines TRBV7-2 with TRBJ2-2; 8 bases map to TRBD1. V lost 3 bases to trimming and J lost 6 bases; unmatched junction nucleotides: 6. The V gene's germline CDR1 is SGHTA and CDR2 FQGNSA. CDR3 size: 15 residues. CDR3 region: CASSFLQGVAGELFF. DNA of the CDR3: TGTGCCAGCAGCTTTTTACAGGGGGTGGCCGGGGAGCTGTTTTTT.

The rearrangement joins TRBV5-1 to TRBJ2-3; D unresolved. The CDR3 covers 13 residues. In germline, CDR1 is SGHRS, CDR2 YFSETQ. Trimming pared 0 bases from V and 5 bases from J, leaving 7 bases between. This chain's CDR3 is CASSLGRQDTQYF. The CDR3 nucleotides read TGCGCCAGCAGCTTGGGGCGGCAAGATACGCAGTATTTT.

The rearrangement joins TRBV28 to TRBJ1-4, with TRBD1 matching over 9 bases. The germline V gene has CDR1 MDHEN and CDR2 SYDVKM. The CDR3 length is 14 residues. Trimming at V came to 4 bases and at J to 7 bases, leaving 4 bases not matched to a gene. The CDR3 DNA sequence: TGTGCCAGCAGTTCTCCGGGACAGGGTGAAAAACTGTTTTTT. Protein product: CASSSPGQGEKLFF.

This clonotype showed up many times. The V gene is TRBV4-2, the J gene TRBJ2-7, with 7 bases identical to TRBD1. This CDR3 contains 15 residues. Germline V gene data show CDR1 as LGHNA and CDR2 as YNFKEQ. V shed 0 bases and J 3 bases; nucleotides not matched to a gene: 5. This CDR3 is CASSQDLQGHYEQYF. CDR3 sequence (DNA): TGTGCCAGCAGCCAAGATCTACAGGGGCACTACGAGCAGTACTTC.

V is TRBV12-3 or TRBV12-4 and J is TRBJ1-4; 7 bases agree with TRBD1. The CDR3 is 14 amino acids. J gave up 8 bases and V 3 bases, and 6 bases lay outside the gene matches. CDR3 coding DNA: TGTGCCAGCAGTTTTAAGACAGGGAGAGAAAAACTGTTTTTT. This translates into CASSFKTGREKLFF.

There are a few counts of this clonotype. The chain carries TRBV5-6 and TRBJ2-1; 7 bases align to TRBD1. Germline V gene lookup returns CDR1 SGHDT and CDR2 YYEEEE. V dropped 0 bases and J dropped 6; count of bases not matched to a gene: 6. This CDR3 contains 15 residues. CDR3 DNA: TGTGCCAGCAGCTTGGTAGGGGGCGCCCCCAATGAGCAGTTCTTC. It translates to CASSLVGGAPNEQFF. Combining the CDR3 with reference TRBV5-6 and TRBJ2-1 gives the whole variable domain DAGVTQSPTHLIKTRGQQVTLRCSPKSGHDTVSWYQQALGQGPQFIFQYYEEEERQRGNFPDRFSGHQFPNYSSELNVNALLLGDSALYLCASSLVGGAPNEQFFGPGTRLTVL.

The chain has TRBV5-1 and TRBJ2-7, with TRBD1 matching over 8 bases. CDR1 and CDR2 from the germline V gene are SGHRS and YFSETQ. This CDR3 spans 15 amino acids. J lost 3 bases, V lost 4 bases, and 9 bases had no gene match. CDR3 sequence reads: CASSRNTGTGYEQYF. The CDR3 nucleotides are TGCGCCAGCAGCAGAAATACAGGGACAGGCTACGAGCAGTACTTC.

The chain carries TRBV5-1 and TRBJ2-7; D might be TRBD2 (6 bases). The germline V gene has CDR1 SGHRS and CDR2 YFSETQ. CDR3 length: 16 residues. The V end lost 0 bases, the J end lost 2 bases, and 15 bases lay between the germline ends. The CDR3 spells CASSLAPAGTAYEQYF. The CDR3 DNA sequence: TGCGCCAGCAGCTTGGCCCCGGCGGGGACCGCCTACGAGCAGTACTTC.

The rearrangement links TRBV7-6 to TRBJ2-1, with 9 bases lining up with TRBD2. Trimming removed 5 bases from V and 3 bases from J; junction bases left unmatched: 8. CDR1 is SGHVS, CDR2 FNYEAQ, per germline. There are 16 residues in the CDR3. The chain's CDR3 is CASSPRLAESYNEQFF. The CDR3, as DNA: TGTGCCAGCAGCCCCCGACTAGCGGAGAGCTACAATGAGCAGTTCTTC.

The count of this clonotype is one. The chain is built from TRBV18 and TRBJ2-1; TRBD2 might be the D (7 bases). Trimming cost V 3 bases and J 2 bases, with 14 bases left between them. Germline-derived CDR1 and CDR2 are KGHSH and LQKENI. CDR3 length: 16 residues. The CDR3 region has the DNA TGTGCCAGCTCACCGGGGGGGCAGGGCGCCTACAATGAGCAGTTCTTC. Translated, it gives CASSPGGQGAYNEQFF.

This chain links TRBV12-3 or TRBV12-4 with TRBJ2-7, with TRBD1 matching 9 bases. CDR3 length equals 14 residues. J lost 3 bases, V lost 6 bases, and 6 bases had no gene match. This CDR3 reads CASRETGGVYEQYF. The CDR3 coding sequence is TGTGCCAGCAGGGAAACAGGGGGCGTCTACGAGCAGTACTTC.

A few counts support this clonotype. The rearrangement uses TRBV6-4 and TRBJ1-1; D gene uncertain. V lost 2 bases and J lost 7, with 8 bases in between. Germline V gene sequence: CDR1 MRHNA, CDR2 SNTAGT. This CDR3 has 12 residues. CDR3: CASSDVSGEAFF. The CDR3 nucleotides are TGTGCCAGCAGTGACGTTTCTGGTGAAGCTTTCTTT.

This clonotype was detected a few times. The chain links TRBV11-2 to TRBJ1-3; D is undetermined. V dropped 0 bases and J dropped 4 bases, with 1 base sitting between them. The CDR3 has 12 residues. Germline CDR1 and CDR2: SGHAT and FQNNGV. This CDR3 reads CASSLEGNTIYF. DNA for the CDR3: TGTGCCAGCAGCTTAGAAGGAAACACCATATATTTT.

V and J are TRBV7-2 and TRBJ2-1; 9 bases are shared with TRBD2. Germline trimming cut 0 bases from V and 3 bases from J; bases unmatched to any gene: 9. CDR1 SGHTA and CDR2 FQGNSA come from the germline V gene. CDR3 length equals 18 residues. CDR3 loop: CASSLAHGGGRVYNEQFF. The CDR3 DNA is TGTGCCAGCAGCTTAGCCCACGGCGGCGGGAGGGTCTACAATGAGCAGTTCTTC.

CDR3 sequence reads: CASSLQAGSYNEQFF. CDR3 DNA sequence: TGTGCCAGCAGTTTACAAGCGGGGAGCTACAATGAGCAGTTCTTC. This sequence joins TRBV12-3 or TRBV12-4 and TRBJ2-1; 7 bases align to TRBD2. After removal of 2 bases from V and 3 bases from J, the junction contained 4 bases not matched to a gene. This CDR3 contains 15 residues.

This clonotype came up a few times. This chain uses TRBV7-9 with TRBJ1-3; D unclear. This CDR3 spans 15 amino acids. Between the trimmed V and J ends, which lost 5 bases and 0 bases, there was a span of 11 bases. Germline lookup yields CDR1 SEHNR and CDR2 FQNEAQ (reference sequence). CDR3 sequence: CASSAQWDSGNTIYF. In DNA form, the CDR3 reads TGTGCCAGCAGCGCTCAATGGGACTCTGGAAACACCATATATTTT.

This clonotype was detected a few times. The CDR3 here is CASSTTGQGSYEQYF. CDR3 DNA: TGTGCCAGCTCTACCACAGGACAGGGGTCCTACGAGCAGTACTTC. The chain recombines TRBV18 with TRBJ2-7; 9 nucleotides align to TRBD1. The germline V gene encodes CDR1 KGHSH and CDR2 LQKENI. The junction had 7 bases not matched to a gene; V was cut back by 6 bases and J by 1 base. The CDR3 is 15 amino acids.

This clonotype has a handful of counts. The chain uses TRBV4-1 and TRBJ2-1; 11 nucleotides align to TRBD2. CDR3 length: 17 amino acids. J lost 5 bases, V lost 3 bases, and 9 bases had no gene match. Germline V gene lookup returns CDR1 MGHRA and CDR2 YSYEKL. This CDR3 is CASSHPIAGGSHNEQFF. The CDR3 DNA is TGCGCCAGCAGCCATCCCATAGCGGGAGGGTCCCACAATGAGCAGTTCTTC.

This clonotype was recorded many times. The chain links TRBV6-2 or TRBV6-3 to TRBJ2-1; D gene ambiguous. CDR1 and CDR2 from the germline V gene are MNHEY and SVGEGT. The CDR3 contains 12 residues. The V gene lost 4 bases and the J gene lost 6 bases, with 7 bases spanning the gap. This CDR3 reads CASSFYGNEQFF. In DNA, the CDR3 is TGTGCCAGCAGTTTCTACGGCAATGAGCAGTTCTTC.

This clonotype was seen many times. The chain has TRBV10-3 and TRBJ1-1, with D possibly being TRBD1 (6 bases). The CDR3 contains 13 residues. Germline-derived CDR1 and CDR2 are ENHRY and SYGVKD. V was cut by 4 bases and J by 1 base, with 7 bases left in between. This CDR3 is CAISGTANTEAFF. DNA of the CDR3: TGTGCCATCAGTGGGACAGCGAACACTGAAGCTTTCTTT.